A single sample gave rise to the 20 T cell receptor beta chains below, sequenced in a study of blood T cell repertoires in COVID-19. The data were produced by immunoSEQ multiplex PCR, yet TCRdb's version contains in-frame clones alone and is incomplete. This table holds under 90,000 clones, 83% found once. Sequencing used peripheral blood. These receptors came from an elderly man with acute or convalescent COVID-19.

The CDR3, as DNA: TGTGCCACCAGCAGGGGGGGACTAGCGGGAGCCCGCGGGGCTAGCACAGATACGCAGTATTTT. Translated: CATSRGGLAGARGASTDTQYF. The V call is TRBV15, the J call TRBJ2-3; 14 bases agree with TRBD2. CDR1 LNHNV and CDR2 YYDKDF come from the germline V gene (reference sequence). The junction had 14 bases not matched to a gene; V was cut back by 3 bases and J by 0 bases. CDR3 length equals 21 residues.

The chain recombines TRBV24-1 with TRBJ1-5; TRBD1 aligns across 9 bases. The CDR3 covers 14 residues. Germline trimming cut 7 bases from V and 0 bases from J; bases unmatched to any gene: 0. Germline CDR1 and CDR2: KGHDR and SFDVKD. The CDR3 spells CATRGQGSNQPQHF. Written as DNA, the CDR3 is TGTGCCACCAGGGGACAGGGTAGCAATCAGCCCCAGCATTTT.

V and J are TRBV19 and TRBJ2-1, with D possibly being TRBD1 (6 bases). The V end was cut by 5 bases, the J end by 9 bases, with 14 bases between. The CDR3 has 13 residues. CDR1 and CDR2 from the germline V gene are LNHDA and SQIVND (reference sequence). The CDR3 reads CASSPGTLGEQFF. CDR3 in DNA: TGTGCCAGTAGTCCAGGGACACTAGGTGAGCAGTTCTTC.

This sequence joins TRBV11-2 and TRBJ2-6; no clear D. V was trimmed by 1 base and J by 2 bases, leaving 9 bases between them. The CDR3 length is 16 residues. Per germline, CDR1 SGHAT and CDR2 FQNNGV. The CDR3 DNA reads as TGTGCCAGCAGCTTAGGTAACTTCCCTGGGGCCAACGTCCTGACTTTC. Translation gives CASSLGNFPGANVLTF.

This clone was observed once. The CDR3 is CASSQENKGRGLNTGELFF. The CDR3, as DNA: TGCGCCAGCAGCCAAGAAAATAAGGGCAGGGGATTGAACACCGGGGAGCTGTTTTTT. The chain joins TRBV4-1 to TRBJ2-2; TRBD1 might be the D (6 bases). V lost 0 bases and J lost 1, with 18 bases in between. Germline CDR1 MGHRA, CDR2 YSYEKL. This CDR3 has 19 amino acids.

V gene TRBV18 combines with J gene TRBJ2-1, with 10 positions matching TRBD2. This CDR3 is built from 14 residues. The V gene end was trimmed by 3 bases and the J gene end by 7 bases; junction bases not matched to a gene: 3. The germline V gene encodes CDR1 KGHSH and CDR2 LQKENI. In DNA form, the CDR3 reads TGTGCCAGCTCACCGAGCGGGAGGGAGAATGAGCAGTTCTTC. This gives the protein CASSPSGRENEQFF.

The chain recombines TRBV21-1 with TRBJ2-3; TRBD2, the D gene given by the table, was not confirmed from the DNA. TRBV21-1 is listed as a pseudogene. The CDR3 sequence is 17 residues long. The CDR3 DNA reads as TGTGCCAGCAGCAAAGTTGGGACTAGCGGATGCACAGATACGCAGTATTTT. It encodes CASSKVGTSGCTDTQYF.

This clone has at least ten counts. The V and J genes are TRBV2 and TRBJ2-7; possible D gene TRBD2, 6 bases. Trimming pared 5 bases from V and 2 bases from J, leaving 10 bases between. The CDR3 totals 13 residues. In germline, CDR1 is SNHLY, CDR2 FYNNEI. The CDR3 region has the DNA TGTGCCAGCAGTCCCGGGACTCCCTACGAGCAGTACTTC. It codes for CASSPGTPYEQYF.

The chain combines TRBV7-2 with TRBJ2-1; 11 bases map to TRBD2. Trimming took 5 bases from V and 9 from J; bases not matched to a gene: 15. Germline V gene sequence: CDR1 SGHTA, CDR2 FQGNSA. CDR3 length: 17 residues. CDR3 coding DNA: TGTGCCAGCAGCCCACCAGGGGTAGCGGGGGGGCAAGGTGAGCAGTTCTTC. It yields the protein CASSPPGVAGGQGEQFF.

V is TRBV2 and J is TRBJ1-2; maybe TRBD1 (5 bases). Germline V lookup: CDR1 SNHLY, CDR2 FYNNEI. CDR3 length: 14 amino acids. Trimming cost V 4 bases and J 2 bases, with 11 bases left between them. The CDR3 protein is CASSGERGNYGYTF. CDR3 coding DNA: TGTGCCAGCAGTGGGGAAAGGGGCAACTATGGCTACACCTTC.

The V and J genes are TRBV28 and TRBJ1-1; 7 positions match TRBD1. Trimming took 5 bases from V and 3 from J; bases not matched to a gene: 9. Germline-derived CDR1 and CDR2 are MDHEN and SYDVKM. CDR3 size: 15 residues. The CDR3 coding sequence is TGTGCCAGCAGTGCGACAGGGAGTGGTCACACTGAAGCTTTCTTT. This gives the protein CASSATGSGHTEAFF.

The chain employs TRBV24-1 and TRBJ2-7, with D uncertain. CDR3 size: 13 residues. Germline CDR1 reads KGHDR; CDR2 reads SFDVKD. Trimming stripped 3 bases from V and 0 bases from J, with 5 bases between. Here the CDR3 reads CATSDPLSYEQYF. DNA of the CDR3: TGTGCCACCAGTGATCCCCTCTCCTACGAGCAGTACTTC.

The chain combines TRBV27 with TRBJ2-2; 8 bases map to TRBD1. In germline, CDR1 is MNHEY, CDR2 SMNVEV (reference sequence). The CDR3 consists of 17 residues. V gave up 5 bases and J gave up 5 bases; unmatched junction bases: 13. In DNA form, the CDR3 reads TGTGCCAGCAGTCGAAATGGACAGGGTATACCAACCGGGGAGCTGTTTTTT. Protein: CASSRNGQGIPTGELFF.

The chain recombines TRBV3-1 (or the pseudogene TRBV3-2) with TRBJ1-5; possible D gene TRBD1, 5 bases. V was shortened by 0 bases and J by 4 bases, with 13 bases between the two germline ends. The CDR3 sequence is 16 residues long. The germline CDR1 and CDR2 sequences are LGHDT and YNNKEL (reference sequence). The CDR3, as DNA: TGTGCCAGCAGCCAAGATTACCCAGGGCGGAATCAGCCCCAGCATTTT. This translates into CASSQDYPGRNQPQHF.

The chain recombines TRBV19 with TRBJ1-1; maybe TRBD1 (5 bases). The CDR3 is 14 residues long. Looked up from germline, CDR1 is LNHDA and CDR2 is SQIVND (reference sequence). V was clipped by 3 bases and J by 6 bases, with 14 bases between them. CDR3: CASSILGEDPEAFF. In DNA form, the CDR3 reads TGTGCCAGTAGTATTTTAGGGGAGGACCCTGAAGCTTTCTTT.

This clone has more than one count but fewer than ten. The chain uses TRBV5-1 and TRBJ1-5; TRBD1 agrees at 7 bases. Germline trimming cut 1 base from V and 3 bases from J; bases unmatched to any gene: 7. The CDR3 consists of 16 residues. CDR1 and CDR2 from the germline V gene are SGHRS and YFSETQ. The CDR3 bases are TGCGCCAGCAGCTTGATTCCGGGGACAGACAATCAGCCCCAGCATTTT. Amino acids: CASSLIPGTDNQPQHF.

The gene calls are TRBV3-1 (or the pseudogene TRBV3-2) and TRBJ1-5; maybe TRBD1 (5 bases). CDR1 is LGHDT and CDR2 is YNNKEL in the germline V gene (reference sequence). CDR3 length: 14 amino acids. V was trimmed by 3 bases and J by 11 bases, leaving 17 bases between them. CDR3 protein: CASSQGQPAGAQHF. CDR3 in DNA: TGTGCCAGCAGCCAGGGGCAGCCAGCCGGAGCCCAGCATTTT.

The chain recombines TRBV5-1 with TRBJ2-2; possible D gene TRBD2, 6 bases. CDR1 is SGHRS and CDR2 is YFSETQ in the germline V gene. Trimming shortened V by 0 bases and J by 6 bases, and 15 bases separated the two germline ends. The CDR3 is made up of 16 amino acids. The CDR3 nucleotides are TGCGCCAGCAGCTTGGTGGGACTCCGAGAACCCGGGGAGCTGTTTTTT. Its translation: CASSLVGLREPGELFF.

The rearrangement uses TRBV6-6 and TRBJ2-5; tentatively, D is TRBD1 (6 bases). The CDR3 runs to 12 residues. The V and J ends lost 7 bases and 1 base respectively, with 7 bases between them. Germline V gives CDR1 MNHNY, CDR2 SVGAGI (reference sequence). Written as DNA, the CDR3 is TGTGCCAGCACGGACAGCCAAGAGACCCAGTACTTC. Protein product: CASTDSQETQYF.

This clone was recorded only once. This chain joins TRBV19 and TRBJ2-2, with TRBD2 identical over 14 bases. The V gene end was trimmed by 10 bases and the J gene end by 7 bases; junction bases not matched to a gene: 5. Germline V CDR1 and CDR2: LNHDA, SQIVND (reference sequence). The CDR3 runs 14 residues. CDR3 DNA sequence: TGTGCCACTAAAGGGACTAGCGGGAGCGGGGAGCTGTTTTTT. Protein: CATKGTSGSGELFF.